This TCR beta chain stems from a study of T cells in Graves' hyperthyroidism and ophthalmopathy. Study-wide background: Staff took peripheral blood when the initial diagnosis was made, before any treatment began. Study observations and caveats: Peripheral blood also featured most of the thyroid clonotypes expanded above 0.001.

The CDR3 runs to 14 residues. Germline assignment: CDR1 MGHRA and CDR2 YSYEKL. V was trimmed by 2 bases and J by 2 bases, leaving 6 bases between them. This clonotype showed up many times. What it recognizes is unknown. The TCR beta CDR3 regions underwent amplification using RNA transcripts as the source. The study used the HTBI primer set for a first-round RT-PCR of the TCR CDR3. One entry per CDR3 protein, called by TCRdb with MiXCR from the multiplex PCR reads. Of under 300,000 distinct CDR3 sequences listed, roughly 15% are singletons. Ahead of any ophthalmopathy symptoms, the blood sample was obtained at the first diagnosis of hyperthyroidism. It was around 10 ml of fresh peripheral blood that supplied the PBMCs.

The sequence came from a woman in her 40s with Graves' hyperthyroidism that later progressed to Graves' ophthalmopathy. The gene calls are TRBV4-1 and TRBJ2-2; D is undetermined. Material for sequencing was blood. CDR3 sequence reads: CASSQPLNTGELFF. The DNA for the CDR3 is TGCGCCAGCAGCCAACCGCTAAACACCGGGGAGCTGTTTTTT.